This TCR beta chain was recorded in a study of cytomegalovirus exposure and HLA in healthy donors. Study-level results: Beyond CMV serostatus, there was no information to go on about immune exposure.

The PCR used 60 Vbeta and 13 Jbeta primers. The assay was immunoSEQ multiplex PCR, and TCRdb's table has in-frame clones only and misses some. The sample has under 200,000 clones. CDR1 is LGHNA, CDR2 YSLEER, per germline. This CDR3 has 15 residues. Comments on this clone: The antigen is undetermined.

This chain uses TRBV4-3 with TRBJ2-5, with D maybe TRBD2 (6 bases). The J call may not be correct, given that the DNA end is closer to TRBJ2-7. Sequencing input: PBMCs. The source is a woman between 18 and 29 years old in good health and CMV-seropositive. Here the CDR3 DNA reads TGCGCCAGCAGCCCATACTATCCAGGGCGGGGCGAGCAGTACTTC. This sequence encodes CASSPYYPGRGEQYF.